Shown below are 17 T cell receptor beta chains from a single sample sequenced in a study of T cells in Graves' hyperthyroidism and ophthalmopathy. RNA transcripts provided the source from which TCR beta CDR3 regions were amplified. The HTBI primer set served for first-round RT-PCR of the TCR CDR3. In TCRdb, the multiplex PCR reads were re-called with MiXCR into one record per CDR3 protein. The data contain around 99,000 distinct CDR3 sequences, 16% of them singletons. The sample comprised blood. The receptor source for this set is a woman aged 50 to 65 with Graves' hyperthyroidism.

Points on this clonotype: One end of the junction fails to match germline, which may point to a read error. The CDR3 DNA is TGTGCCAGCAGCCTAGCGGCGAGCAGAGATACGCAGTATTTT. The encoded protein is CASSLAASRDTQYF. This rearrangement joins TRBV12-3 or TRBV12-4 to TRBJ2-3, with TRBD2 identical over 7 bases. The CDR3 contains 14 residues.

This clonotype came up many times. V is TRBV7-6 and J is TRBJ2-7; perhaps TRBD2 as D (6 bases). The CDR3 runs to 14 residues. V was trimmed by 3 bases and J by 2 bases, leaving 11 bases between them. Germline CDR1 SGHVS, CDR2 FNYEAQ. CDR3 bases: TGTGCCAGCAGCTTCGGGGGTACGACCTACGAGCAGTACTTC. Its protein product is CASSFGGTTYEQYF. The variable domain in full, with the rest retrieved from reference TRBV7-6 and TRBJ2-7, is GAGVSQSPRYKVTKRGQDVALRCDPISGHVSLYWYRQALGQGPEFLTYFNYEAQQDKSGLPNDRFSAERPEGSISTLTIQRTEQRDSAMYRCASSFGGTTYEQYFGPGTRLTVT.

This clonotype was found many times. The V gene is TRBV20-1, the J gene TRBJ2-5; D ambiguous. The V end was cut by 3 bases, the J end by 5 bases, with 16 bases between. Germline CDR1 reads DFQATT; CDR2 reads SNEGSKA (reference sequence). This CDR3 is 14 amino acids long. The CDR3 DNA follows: TGCAGTGCTAGGGAACGAGGTTTGTCGGAGACCCAGTACTTC. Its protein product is CSARERGLSETQYF.

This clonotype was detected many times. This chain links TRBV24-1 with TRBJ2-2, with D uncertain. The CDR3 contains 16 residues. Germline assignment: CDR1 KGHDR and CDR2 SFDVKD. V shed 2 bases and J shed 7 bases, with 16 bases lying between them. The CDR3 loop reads CATSDSLPLYGGELFF. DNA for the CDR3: TGTGCCACCAGTGATTCCCTGCCGCTATATGGCGGGGAGCTGTTTTTT.

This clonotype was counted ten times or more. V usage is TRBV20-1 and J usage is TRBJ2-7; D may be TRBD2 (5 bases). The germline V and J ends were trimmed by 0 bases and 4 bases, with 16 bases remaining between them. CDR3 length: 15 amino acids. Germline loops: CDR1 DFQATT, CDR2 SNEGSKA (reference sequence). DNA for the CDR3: TGCAGTGCTAGAGATGATGGGGAGCCCCCATACGAGCAGTACTTC. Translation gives CSARDDGEPPYEQYF.

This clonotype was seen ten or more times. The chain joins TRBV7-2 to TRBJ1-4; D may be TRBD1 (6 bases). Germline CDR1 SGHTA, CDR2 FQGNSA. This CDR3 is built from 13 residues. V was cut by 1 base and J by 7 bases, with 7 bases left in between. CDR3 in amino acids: CASSLGGREKLFF. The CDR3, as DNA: TGTGCCAGCAGCTTAGGGGGGCGTGAAAAACTGTTTTTT.

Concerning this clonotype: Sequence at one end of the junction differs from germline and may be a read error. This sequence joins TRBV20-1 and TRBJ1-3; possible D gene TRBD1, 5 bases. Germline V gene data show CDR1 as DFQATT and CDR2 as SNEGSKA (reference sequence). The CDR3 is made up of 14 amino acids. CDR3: CSARDNRRANTIYF. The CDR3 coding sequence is TGCAGTGCCAGAGATAACCGCAGGGCTAACACCATATATTTT.

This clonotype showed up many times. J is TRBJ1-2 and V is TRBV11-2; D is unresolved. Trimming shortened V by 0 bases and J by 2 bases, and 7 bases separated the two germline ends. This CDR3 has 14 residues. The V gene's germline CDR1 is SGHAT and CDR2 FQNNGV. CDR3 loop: CASSLEGENYGYTF. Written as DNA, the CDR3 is TGTGCCAGCAGCTTAGAGGGCGAGAACTATGGCTACACCTTC. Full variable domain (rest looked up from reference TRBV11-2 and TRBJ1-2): EAGVAQSPRYKIIEKRQSVAFWCNPISGHATLYWYQQILGQGPKLLIQFQNNGVVDDSQLPKDRFSAERLKGVDSTLKIQPAKLEDSAVYLCASSLEGENYGYTFGSGTRLTVV.

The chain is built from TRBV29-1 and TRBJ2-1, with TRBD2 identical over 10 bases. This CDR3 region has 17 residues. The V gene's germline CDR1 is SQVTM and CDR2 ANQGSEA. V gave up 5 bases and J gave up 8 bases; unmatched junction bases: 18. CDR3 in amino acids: CSVSGRAASTYWDEQFF. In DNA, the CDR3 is TGCAGCGTTAGCGGGAGGGCCGCCTCAACATACTGGGATGAGCAGTTCTTC.

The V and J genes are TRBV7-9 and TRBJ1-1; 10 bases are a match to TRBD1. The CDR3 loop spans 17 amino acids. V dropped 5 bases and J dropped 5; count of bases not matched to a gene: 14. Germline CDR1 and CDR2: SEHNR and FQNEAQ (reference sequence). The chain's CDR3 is CASSAIAGTGVGTEAFF. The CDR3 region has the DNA TGTGCCAGCAGCGCAATTGCTGGGACAGGGGTAGGTACTGAAGCTTTCTTT.

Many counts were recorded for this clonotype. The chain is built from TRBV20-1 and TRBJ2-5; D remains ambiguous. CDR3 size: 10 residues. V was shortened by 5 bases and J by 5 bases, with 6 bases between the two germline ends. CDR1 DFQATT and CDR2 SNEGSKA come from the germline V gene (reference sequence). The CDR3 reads CSAQSETQYF. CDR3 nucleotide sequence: TGCAGTGCTCAATCTGAGACCCAGTACTTC.

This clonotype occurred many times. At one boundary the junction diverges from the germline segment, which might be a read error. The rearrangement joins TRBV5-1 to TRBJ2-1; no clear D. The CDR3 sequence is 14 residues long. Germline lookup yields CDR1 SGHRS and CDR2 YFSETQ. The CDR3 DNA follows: TGTGCCAGCAGTTTATCAGGCTCCTACAATGAGCAGTTCTTC. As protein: CASSLSGSYNEQFF.

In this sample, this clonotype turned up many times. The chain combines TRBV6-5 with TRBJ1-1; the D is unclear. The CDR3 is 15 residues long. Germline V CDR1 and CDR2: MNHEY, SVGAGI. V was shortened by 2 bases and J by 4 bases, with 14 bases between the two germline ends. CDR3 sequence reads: CASSYRGLIGTEAFF. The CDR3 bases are TGTGCCAGCAGTTACCGAGGGTTGATAGGCACTGAAGCTTTCTTT.

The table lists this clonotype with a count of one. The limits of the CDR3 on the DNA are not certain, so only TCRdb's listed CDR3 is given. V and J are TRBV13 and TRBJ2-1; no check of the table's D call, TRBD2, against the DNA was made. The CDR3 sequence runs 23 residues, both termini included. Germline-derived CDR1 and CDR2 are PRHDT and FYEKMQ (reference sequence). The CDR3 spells CASSFYICSASPLLREGFNEQFF.

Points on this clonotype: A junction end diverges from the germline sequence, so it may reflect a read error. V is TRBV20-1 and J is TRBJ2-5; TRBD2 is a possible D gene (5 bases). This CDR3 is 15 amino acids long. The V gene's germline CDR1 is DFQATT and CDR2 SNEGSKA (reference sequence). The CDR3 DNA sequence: TGCAGTACTAGAGATCTGACGGGAATTCAAGAGACCCAGTACTTC. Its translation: CSTRDLTGIQETQYF.

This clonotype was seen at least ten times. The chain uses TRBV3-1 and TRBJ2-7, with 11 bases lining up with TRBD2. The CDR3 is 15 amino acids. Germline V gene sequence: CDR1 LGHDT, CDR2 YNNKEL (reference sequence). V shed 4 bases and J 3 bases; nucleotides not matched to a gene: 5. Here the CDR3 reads CASSPPTSGGYEQYF. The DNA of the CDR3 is TGTGCCAGCAGCCCCCCAACTAGCGGGGGCTACGAGCAGTACTTC.

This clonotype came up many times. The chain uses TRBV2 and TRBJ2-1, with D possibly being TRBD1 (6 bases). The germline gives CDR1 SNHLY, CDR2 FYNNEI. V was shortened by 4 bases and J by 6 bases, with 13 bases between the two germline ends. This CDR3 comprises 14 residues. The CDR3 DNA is TGTGCCAGCAGTGGGCAGGGGACCGGCAATGAGCAGTTCTTC. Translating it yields CASSGQGTGNEQFF.